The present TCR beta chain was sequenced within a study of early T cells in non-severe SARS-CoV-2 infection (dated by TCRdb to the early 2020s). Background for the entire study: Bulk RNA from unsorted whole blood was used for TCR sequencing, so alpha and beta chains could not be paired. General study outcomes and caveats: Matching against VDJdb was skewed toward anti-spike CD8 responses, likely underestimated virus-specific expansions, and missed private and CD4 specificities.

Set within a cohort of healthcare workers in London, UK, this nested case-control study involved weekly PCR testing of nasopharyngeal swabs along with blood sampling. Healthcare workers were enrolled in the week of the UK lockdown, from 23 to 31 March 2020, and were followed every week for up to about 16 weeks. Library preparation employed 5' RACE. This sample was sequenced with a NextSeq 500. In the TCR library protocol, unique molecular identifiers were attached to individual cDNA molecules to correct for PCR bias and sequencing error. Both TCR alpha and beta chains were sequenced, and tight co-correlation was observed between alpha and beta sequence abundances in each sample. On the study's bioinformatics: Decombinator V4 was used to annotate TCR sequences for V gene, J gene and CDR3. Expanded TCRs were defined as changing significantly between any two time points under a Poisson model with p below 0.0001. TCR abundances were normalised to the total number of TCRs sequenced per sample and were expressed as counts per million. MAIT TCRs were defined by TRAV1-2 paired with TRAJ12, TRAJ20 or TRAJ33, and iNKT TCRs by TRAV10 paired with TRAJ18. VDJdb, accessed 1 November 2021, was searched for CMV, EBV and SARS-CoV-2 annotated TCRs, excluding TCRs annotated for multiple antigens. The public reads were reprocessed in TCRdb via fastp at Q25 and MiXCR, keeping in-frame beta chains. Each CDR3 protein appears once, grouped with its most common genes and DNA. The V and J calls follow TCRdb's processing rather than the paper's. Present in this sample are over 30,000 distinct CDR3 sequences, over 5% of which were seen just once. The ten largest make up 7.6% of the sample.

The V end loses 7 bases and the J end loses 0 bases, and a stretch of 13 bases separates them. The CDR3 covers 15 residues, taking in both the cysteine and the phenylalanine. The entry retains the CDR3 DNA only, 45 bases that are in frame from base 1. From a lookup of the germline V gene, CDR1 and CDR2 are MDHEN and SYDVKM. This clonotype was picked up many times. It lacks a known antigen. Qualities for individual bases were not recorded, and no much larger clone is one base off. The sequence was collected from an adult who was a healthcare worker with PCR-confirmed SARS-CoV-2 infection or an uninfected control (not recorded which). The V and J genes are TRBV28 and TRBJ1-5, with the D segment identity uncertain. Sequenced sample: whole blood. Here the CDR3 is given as CASKRVVNSNQPQHF. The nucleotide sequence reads TGTGCCAGCAAACGAGTGGTTAATAGCAATCAGCCCCAGCATTTT.